Presented here are 22 T cell receptor beta chains from one specimen sequenced in a study of cytomegalovirus exposure and HLA in healthy donors. Measured with immunoSEQ multiplex PCR; TCRdb has only the in-frame clones, and not every one. The sample shows 100,000 to 120,000 clones, roughly 84% of them seen only once. Sequences were obtained from PBMCs. These receptors were obtained from a young woman in good health and CMV-seronegative.

The chain links TRBV15 to TRBJ2-7; 7 bases agree with TRBD1. There are 14 residues in the CDR3. Germline V gives CDR1 LNHNV, CDR2 YYDKDF (reference sequence). The V segment lost 3 bases and the J segment 2 bases; nucleotides outside the gene matches: 4. Here the CDR3 DNA reads TGTGCCACCAGCAGGATTACAGGGGCCTACGAGCAGTACTTC. Translating it yields CATSRITGAYEQYF.

This chain joins TRBV5-1 and TRBJ2-7; TRBD1 matches at 12 bases. The CDR3 runs 16 residues. Losses at the gene ends were 4 bases for V and 5 bases for J; bases not matched to a gene: 10. The germline V gene has CDR1 SGHRS and CDR2 YFSETQ. The CDR3: CASSAPGQGAPDEQYF. CDR3 bases: TGCGCCAGCAGCGCCCCGGGACAGGGGGCGCCGGACGAGCAGTACTTC.

The V call is TRBV7-9, the J call TRBJ2-7; D unclear. V gave up 1 base and J gave up 7 bases, with 17 bases separating them. This CDR3 has 15 residues. Germline values: CDR1 SEHNR, CDR2 FQNEAQ (reference sequence). CDR3 amino acids: CASSLEGVSSGEQYF. DNA for the CDR3: TGTGCCAGCAGCTTAGAAGGAGTAAGCTCTGGGGAGCAGTACTTC.

The chain is built from TRBV6-4 and TRBJ2-1; the D is unclear. Trimming removed 4 bases from V and 5 bases from J, with 18 bases in between. In germline, CDR1 is MRHNA, CDR2 SNTAGT. The CDR3 has 16 residues. CDR3 coding DNA: TGTGCCAGCAGTGCCCTTCCGACCGCGGTTAACAATGAGCAGTTCTTC. It is translated as CASSALPTAVNNEQFF.

V usage is TRBV10-2 and J usage is TRBJ1-1; D is unclear. This CDR3 is 13 amino acids long. Germline V gene sequence: CDR1 WSHSY, CDR2 SAAADI. Deletions cut 10 bases from V and 5 bases from J, with 17 bases between. The CDR3 spells CATVTGDLTEAFF. DNA for the CDR3: TGCGCCACCGTGACGGGAGACTTAACTGAAGCTTTCTTT.

The sample holds one count of this clone. The J gene is TRBJ2-1, the V gene TRBV6-5; the match to TRBD2 covers 7 bases. The junction had 12 bases not matched to a gene; V was cut back by 6 bases and J by 10 bases. CDR3 length: 14 residues. In germline, CDR1 is MNHEY, CDR2 SVGAGI. The CDR3 sequence is CASSPRGRGGEQFF. The CDR3 bases are TGTGCCAGCAGCCCCCGGGGCCGGGGAGGGGAGCAGTTCTTC.

J is TRBJ1-1 and V is TRBV7-9; D not resolved. This CDR3 contains 15 residues. Deletions cut 3 bases from V and 0 bases from J, with 11 bases between. Germline-derived CDR1 and CDR2 are SEHNR and FQNEAQ (reference sequence). The CDR3 region has the DNA TGTGCCAGCAGCTTGTTGGAGGTCATGAACACTGAAGCTTTCTTT. Its translation is CASSLLEVMNTEAFF.

This sequence joins TRBV9 and TRBJ2-3, with D perhaps TRBD2 (7 bases). The CDR3 runs to 16 residues. V shed 3 bases and J shed 3 bases, with 17 bases lying between them. CDR1 is SGDLS and CDR2 is YYNGEE in the germline V gene. The CDR3 loop reads CASSGRLGGATDTQYF. The CDR3 DNA reads TGTGCCAGCAGCGGACGCCTAGGGGGGGCGACAGATACGCAGTATTTT.

The chain joins TRBV4-1 to TRBJ1-6; unclear D gene. CDR3 length: 15 residues. V lost 8 bases and J 5 bases, leaving 16 bases between the germline ends. Germline values: CDR1 MGHRA, CDR2 YSYEKL. The CDR3 DNA reads as TGCGCCAGCCGGAACCCCTGGAGCGATAATTCACCCCTCCACTTT. This sequence encodes CASRNPWSDNSPLHF.

V gene TRBV6-5 combines with J gene TRBJ1-1; possible D gene TRBD1, 6 bases. Germline CDR1 reads MNHEY; CDR2 reads SVGAGI. The CDR3 sequence is 15 residues long. V shed 0 bases and J shed 7 bases, with 15 bases lying between them. CDR3: CASSYSPGRGNEAFF. The CDR3 region has the DNA TGTGCCAGCAGTTACTCCCCGGGGAGGGGGAATGAAGCTTTCTTT.

V usage is TRBV30 and J usage is TRBJ2-3, with D possibly being TRBD2 (5 bases). Germline V gene data show CDR1 as GTSNPN and CDR2 as SVGIG (reference sequence). The CDR3 contains 14 residues. V lost 2 bases to trimming and J lost 4 bases, with 13 bases between them. The CDR3 nucleotides read TGTGCCTGGAGTACGGCCGGGGTTCCAGATACGCAGTATTTT. Amino acids: CAWSTAGVPDTQYF.

The sample holds one count of this clone. The chain couples TRBV30 to TRBJ2-5; TRBD2 agrees at 10 bases. V trimming: 4 bases; J trimming: 5 bases; junction bases outside the gene matches: 4. The CDR3 totals 13 residues. Germline CDR1 reads GTSNPN; CDR2 reads SVGIG (reference sequence). The CDR3 loop is CAWKSGGAETQYF. In nucleotides, the CDR3 is TGTGCCTGGAAAAGCGGGGGGGCGGAGACCCAGTACTTC.

The chain uses TRBV5-1 and TRBJ1-2; 10 positions match TRBD1. J gave up 8 bases and V 3 bases, and 16 bases lay outside the gene matches. Germline values: CDR1 SGHRS, CDR2 YFSETQ. CDR3 length: 17 residues. The CDR3 loop is CASSSQTGGAERGGYTF. In DNA, the CDR3 is TGCGCCAGCAGCTCCCAGACAGGGGGCGCTGAACGGGGAGGCTACACCTTC.

The chain combines TRBV7-3 with TRBJ2-2; D is unclear. CDR1 and CDR2 (germline): SGHTA, FQGTGA. With 3 bases removed from V and 7 bases from J, the gap between germline ends came to 9 bases. This CDR3 spans 13 amino acids. As DNA, the CDR3 is TGTGCCAGCAGCTTTGATTCGGTCGGGGAGCTGTTTTTT. This sequence encodes CASSFDSVGELFF.

The chain has TRBV18 and TRBJ2-7, with D perhaps TRBD2 (6 bases). The V and J ends lost 3 bases and 1 base respectively, with 10 bases between them. The CDR3 sequence is 14 residues long. The germline V gene encodes CDR1 KGHSH and CDR2 LQKENI. The CDR3 spells CASSPGLLSYEQYF. The CDR3, as DNA: TGTGCCAGCTCACCGGGACTGCTGTCCTACGAGCAGTACTTC.

The V call is TRBV28, the J call TRBJ1-2, with D possibly matching TRBD1 (5 bases). This CDR3 is built from 13 residues. V was pared by 5 bases and J by 7 bases, with 14 bases between. Germline V gene data show CDR1 as MDHEN and CDR2 as SYDVKM. The CDR3 nucleotides are TGTGCCAGCAGTGGGGCAGGGAGGGTTGGCTACACCTTC. It specifies CASSGAGRVGYTF.

This chain uses TRBV7-9 with TRBJ1-4; 10 nucleotides agree with TRBD1. This CDR3 is 15 amino acids long. J gave up 8 bases and V 6 bases, and 9 bases lay outside the gene matches. Per the germline V gene, CDR1 is SEHNR and CDR2 is FQNEAQ (reference sequence). The CDR3 loop is CASRAGTGESEKLFF. Written as DNA, the CDR3 is TGTGCCAGCAGAGCCGGGACAGGGGAGTCGGAAAAACTGTTTTTT.

The chain combines TRBV7-9 with TRBJ2-2; D may be TRBD2 (5 bases). Per the germline V gene, CDR1 is SEHNR and CDR2 is FQNEAQ (reference sequence). V was clipped by 1 base and J by 3 bases, with 18 bases between them. The CDR3 runs 18 residues. The CDR3 DNA reads TGTGCCAGCAGCTTAGTAAGGTCGGGGTGGTCGGACACCGGGGAGCTGTTTTTT. Residues: CASSLVRSGWSDTGELFF.

The chain uses TRBV10-3 and TRBJ2-3; no clear D gene. Between the trimmed V and J ends, which lost 2 bases and 7 bases, there was a span of 10 bases. This CDR3 region has 13 residues. Germline CDR1 reads ENHRY; CDR2 reads SYGVKD. CDR3 in amino acids: CAISEGHTNTQYF. In DNA form, the CDR3 reads TGTGCCATCAGTGAGGGCCATACCAATACGCAGTATTTT.

The gene calls are TRBV5-1 and TRBJ1-4, with D maybe TRBD1 (6 bases). The V end was cut by 1 base, the J end by 2 bases, with 6 bases between. The CDR3 spans 14 residues. Germline V CDR1 and CDR2: SGHRS, YFSETQ. CDR3 sequence: CASSLTGTNEKLFF. CDR3 sequence (DNA): TGCGCCAGCAGCTTGACAGGGACTAATGAAAAACTGTTTTTT.

This clone was found once. The CDR3 nucleotides read TGTGCCAGCAGCTTAGGGACAGGGTCCGAAAAACTGTTTTTT. Translation: CASSLGTGSEKLFF. The rearrangement uses TRBV7-8 and TRBJ1-4; 8 nucleotides line up with TRBD1. V gave up 1 base and J gave up 8 bases; unmatched junction bases: 3. This CDR3 comprises 14 residues. Germline V gives CDR1 SGHVS, CDR2 FQNEAQ.

This chain uses TRBV7-3 with TRBJ1-1, with unresolved D. Trimming removed 5 bases from V and 1 base from J, with 14 bases in between. Germline lookup yields CDR1 SGHTA and CDR2 FQGTGA. The CDR3 is 15 residues long. Written as DNA, the CDR3 is TGTGCCAGCAGCCCTGGGCCGACCCCGAACACTGAAGCTTTCTTT. This codes for CASSPGPTPNTEAFF.